These 5 T cell receptor beta chains were all obtained from the same sample, sequenced in a study of human T cells and chemical hapten exposure. In TCRdb, the RACE reads were re-called with MiXCR into one record per CDR3 protein. The table has fewer than 80,000 distinct CDR3 sequences, 11% seen once. Time point specified: patch test 3, about 24 weeks after DPC sensitization. Treatment denoted: therapeutic diphenylcyclopropenone sensitization with weekly scalp DPC. Here the sequenced sample was whole blood, taken in connection with sensitization to the hapten diphenylcyclopropenone (DPC). Receptors originate from a woman aged 25 to 39 with alopecia areata. Some clones in this sample may be carry-over from other donors' samples.

This clonotype was recorded at least ten times. In nucleotides, the CDR3 is TGCGGCCTCCGAGGGACAATCGTTCTCAATGAGCAGTTCTTC. Its translation is CGLRGTIVLNEQFF. The V gene is TRBV20-1, the J gene TRBJ2-1; possible D gene TRBD1, 6 bases. This CDR3 comprises 14 residues. Germline loops: CDR1 DFQATT, CDR2 SNEGSKA (reference sequence).

This chain uses TRBV20-1 with TRBJ2-3; 8 nucleotides match TRBD2. This CDR3 has 13 residues. The V gene end was trimmed by 3 bases and the J gene end by 2 bases; junction bases not matched to a gene: 1. Germline V gene lookup returns CDR1 DFQATT and CDR2 SNEGSKA (reference sequence). The CDR3, as DNA: TGCAGTGCTAGCGGGGGGGCCACAGATACGCAGTATTTT. Residues: CSASGGATDTQYF.

The gene calls are TRBV27 and TRBJ1-5; D uncertain. Germline V gives CDR1 MNHEY, CDR2 SMNVEV (reference sequence). CDR3 length: 15 amino acids. The V and J ends lost 2 bases and 3 bases respectively, with 11 bases between them. This CDR3 is CASSLKPGYNQPQHF. CDR3 DNA: TGTGCCAGCAGTTTAAAACCGGGGTACAATCAGCCCCAGCATTTT.

The chain combines TRBV28 with TRBJ1-2; D is ambiguous. CDR3 length equals 13 residues. With 4 bases removed from V and 1 base from J, the gap between germline ends came to 7 bases. Looked up from germline, CDR1 is MDHEN and CDR2 is SYDVKM. The CDR3 region is CASSSELNYGYTF. DNA of the CDR3: TGTGCCAGCAGTTCGGAGCTTAACTATGGCTACACCTTC.

This clonotype came up many times. The genes are TRBV6-1 and TRBJ2-2; 7 bases line up with TRBD2. J gave up 8 bases and V 7 bases, and 10 bases lay outside the gene matches. Looked up from germline, CDR1 is MNHNS and CDR2 is SASEGT. The CDR3 is made up of 14 amino acids. CDR3 in DNA: TGTGCCAGCATGTCTAGCGGAGGGGTAGGGGAGCTGTTTTTT. It codes for CASMSSGGVGELFF.